The table lists the clone carrying this TCR beta chain with a few counts. Its antigen is currently unknown. HTBI primers from iRepertoire and Arm-PCR of CDR3 regions yielded the TCR beta libraries. TCRdb analysed the multiplex PCR reads with MiXCR anew, one entry per CDR3 protein. The table shows hundreds of thousands of distinct CDR3 sequences, with 30% occurring only once. This entry is derived from a study of regulatory T cells in long-lasting Graves disease. Overall study: The definition of persistent Graves' disease was over 5 years of antithyroid drugs with positive TSH receptor antibodies.

Study-level results: Favored gene segments in persistent disease were TRBV28, TRBJ1-2 and TRBJ2-5.

Indicated time point: persistent/refractory GD, antithyroid drugs over 5 years with positive TRAb. The authors made the TCR library using RNA they extracted from PBMCs. Per germline, CDR1 MNHEY and CDR2 SMNVEV (reference sequence). CDR3 length equals 14 residues. With V trimmed by 6 bases and J by 8 bases, 10 bases remained unmatched. The sample here was peripheral blood mononuclear cells (PBMCs), taken when the disease was refractory, from a patient treated with antithyroid drugs. This clonotype was sampled from a female donor with Graves disease. The V call is TRBV27, the J call TRBJ1-2; 9 bases agree with TRBD1. In DNA, the CDR3 is TGTGCCAGCAGACGCACAGGGGGCGGTGAGGGCTACACCTTC. It yields the protein CASRRTGGGEGYTF.